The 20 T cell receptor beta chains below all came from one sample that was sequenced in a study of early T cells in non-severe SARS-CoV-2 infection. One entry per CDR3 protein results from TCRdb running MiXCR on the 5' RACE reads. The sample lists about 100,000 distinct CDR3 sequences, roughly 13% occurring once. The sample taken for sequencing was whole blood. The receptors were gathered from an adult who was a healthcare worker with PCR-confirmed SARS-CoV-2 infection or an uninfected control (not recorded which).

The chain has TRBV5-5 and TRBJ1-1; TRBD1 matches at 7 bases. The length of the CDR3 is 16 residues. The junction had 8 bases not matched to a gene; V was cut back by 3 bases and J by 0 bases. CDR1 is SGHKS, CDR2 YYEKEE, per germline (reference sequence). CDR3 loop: CASSWLPGQMNTEAFF. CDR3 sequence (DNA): TGTGCCAGCAGCTGGCTACCGGGACAGATGAACACTGAAGCTTTCTTT.

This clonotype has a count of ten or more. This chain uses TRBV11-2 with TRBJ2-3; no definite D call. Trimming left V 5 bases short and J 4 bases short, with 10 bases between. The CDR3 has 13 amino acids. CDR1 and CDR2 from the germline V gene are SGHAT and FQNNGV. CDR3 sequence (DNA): TGTGCCAGCAGCAACGCTAGGGCAGATACGCAGTATTTT. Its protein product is CASSNARADTQYF.

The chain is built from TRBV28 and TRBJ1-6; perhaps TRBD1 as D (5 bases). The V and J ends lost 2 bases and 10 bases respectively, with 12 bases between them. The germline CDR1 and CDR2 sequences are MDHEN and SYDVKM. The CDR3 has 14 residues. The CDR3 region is CASSLSGGRSPLHF. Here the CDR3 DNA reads TGTGCCAGCAGTTTAAGCGGGGGGAGGTCACCCCTCCACTTT.

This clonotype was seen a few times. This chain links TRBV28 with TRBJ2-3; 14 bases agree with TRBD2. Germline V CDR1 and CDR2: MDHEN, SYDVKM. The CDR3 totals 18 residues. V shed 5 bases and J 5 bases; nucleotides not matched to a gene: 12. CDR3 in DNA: TGTGCCAGCAGTCCCCGACGGACTAGCGGGGGGCGTCAAGATACGCAGTATTTT. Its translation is CASSPRRTSGGRQDTQYF.

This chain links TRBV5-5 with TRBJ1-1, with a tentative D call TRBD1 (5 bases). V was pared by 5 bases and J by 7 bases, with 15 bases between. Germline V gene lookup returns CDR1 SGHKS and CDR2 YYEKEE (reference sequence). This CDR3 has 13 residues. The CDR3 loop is CASSQTAYHEAFF. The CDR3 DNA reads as TGTGCCAGCAGTCAGACAGCATATCATGAAGCTTTCTTT.

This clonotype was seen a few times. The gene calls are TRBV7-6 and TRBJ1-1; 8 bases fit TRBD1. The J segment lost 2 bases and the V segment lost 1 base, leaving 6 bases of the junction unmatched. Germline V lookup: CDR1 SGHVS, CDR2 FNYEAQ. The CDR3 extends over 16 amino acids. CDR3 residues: CASSLGTGRVNTEAFF. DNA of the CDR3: TGTGCCAGCAGCTTAGGGACAGGGAGGGTTAACACTGAAGCTTTCTTT. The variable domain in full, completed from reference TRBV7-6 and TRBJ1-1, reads GAGVSQSPRYKVTKRGQDVALRCDPISGHVSLYWYRQALGQGPEFLTYFNYEAQQDKSGLPNDRFSAERPEGSISTLTIQRTEQRDSAMYRCASSLGTGRVNTEAFFGQGTRLTVV.

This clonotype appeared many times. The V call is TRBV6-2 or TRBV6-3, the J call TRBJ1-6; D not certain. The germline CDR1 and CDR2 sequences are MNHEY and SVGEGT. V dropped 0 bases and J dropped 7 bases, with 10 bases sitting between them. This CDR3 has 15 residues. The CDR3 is CASSYSTGSNSPLHF. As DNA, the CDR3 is TGTGCCAGCAGTTACTCGACGGGCAGCAATTCACCCCTCCACTTT.

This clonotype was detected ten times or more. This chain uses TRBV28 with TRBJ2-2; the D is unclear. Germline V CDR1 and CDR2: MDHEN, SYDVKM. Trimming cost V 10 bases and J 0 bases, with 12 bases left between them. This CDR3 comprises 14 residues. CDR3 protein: CATRTRPNTGELFF. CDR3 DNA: TGTGCCACCCGAACACGTCCGAACACCGGGGAGCTGTTTTTT. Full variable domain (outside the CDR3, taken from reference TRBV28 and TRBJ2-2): DVKVTQSSRYLVKRTGEKVFLECVQDMDHENMFWYRQDPGLGLRLIYFSYDVKMKEKGDIPEGYSVSREKKERFSLILESASTNQTSMYLCATRTRPNTGELFFGEGSRLTVL.

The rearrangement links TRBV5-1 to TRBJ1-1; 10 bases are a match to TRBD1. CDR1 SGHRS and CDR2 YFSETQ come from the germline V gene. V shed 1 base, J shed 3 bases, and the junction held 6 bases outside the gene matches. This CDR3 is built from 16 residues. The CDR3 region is CASSLIGTGVDTEAFF. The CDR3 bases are TGCGCCAGCAGCTTGATAGGGACAGGGGTCGACACTGAAGCTTTCTTT.

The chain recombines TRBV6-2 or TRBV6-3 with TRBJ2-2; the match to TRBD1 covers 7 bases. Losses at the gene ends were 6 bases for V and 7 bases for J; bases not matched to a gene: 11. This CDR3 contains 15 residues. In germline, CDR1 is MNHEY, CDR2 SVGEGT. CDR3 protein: CASSPADRRIGELFF. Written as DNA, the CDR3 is TGTGCCAGCAGCCCCGCGGACAGGCGGATCGGGGAGCTGTTTTTT.

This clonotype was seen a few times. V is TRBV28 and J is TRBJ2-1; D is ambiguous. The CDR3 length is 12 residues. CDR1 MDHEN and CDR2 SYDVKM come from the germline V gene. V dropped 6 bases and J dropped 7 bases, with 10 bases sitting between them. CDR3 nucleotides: TGTGCCAGCAGGGACCTAGGGAATGAGCAGTTCTTC. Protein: CASRDLGNEQFF.

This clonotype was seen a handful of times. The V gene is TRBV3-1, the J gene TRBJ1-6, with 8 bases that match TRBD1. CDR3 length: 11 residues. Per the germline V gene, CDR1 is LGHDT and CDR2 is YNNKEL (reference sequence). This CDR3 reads CATGDSSPLHF. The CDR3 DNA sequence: TGTGCGACAGGGGATTCTTCACCCCTCCACTTT.

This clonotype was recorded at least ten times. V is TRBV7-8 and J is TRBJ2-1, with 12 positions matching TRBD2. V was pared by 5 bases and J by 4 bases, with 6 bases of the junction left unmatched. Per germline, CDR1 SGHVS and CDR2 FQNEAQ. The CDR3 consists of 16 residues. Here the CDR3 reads CASSASTSGGYNEQFF. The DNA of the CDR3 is TGTGCCAGCAGCGCCTCCACTAGCGGGGGGTACAATGAGCAGTTCTTC.

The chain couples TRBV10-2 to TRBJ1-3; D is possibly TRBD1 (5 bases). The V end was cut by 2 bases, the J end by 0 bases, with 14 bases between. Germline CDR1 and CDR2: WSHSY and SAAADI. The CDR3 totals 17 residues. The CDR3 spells CASSEGQGRRSGNTIYF. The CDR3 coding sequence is TGCGCCAGCAGTGAGGGCCAGGGCAGGCGCTCTGGAAACACCATATATTTT.

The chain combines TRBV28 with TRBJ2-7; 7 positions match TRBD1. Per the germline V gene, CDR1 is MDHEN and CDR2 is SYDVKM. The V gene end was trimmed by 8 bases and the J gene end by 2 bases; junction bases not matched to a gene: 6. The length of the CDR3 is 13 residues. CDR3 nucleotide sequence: TGTGCCAGCTCCCGGGACAGTACCTACGAGCAGTACTTC. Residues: CASSRDSTYEQYF. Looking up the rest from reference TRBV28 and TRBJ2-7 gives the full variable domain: DVKVTQSSRYLVKRTGEKVFLECVQDMDHENMFWYRQDPGLGLRLIYFSYDVKMKEKGDIPEGYSVSREKKERFSLILESASTNQTSMYLCASSRDSTYEQYFGPGTRLTVT.

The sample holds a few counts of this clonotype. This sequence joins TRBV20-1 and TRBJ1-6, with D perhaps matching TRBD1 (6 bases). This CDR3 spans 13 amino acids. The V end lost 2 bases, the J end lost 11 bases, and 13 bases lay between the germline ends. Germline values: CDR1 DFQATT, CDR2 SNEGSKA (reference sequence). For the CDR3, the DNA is TGCAGTGCTAGAAGGGGGAGGGAGACACCCCTCCACTTT. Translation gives CSARRGRETPLHF.

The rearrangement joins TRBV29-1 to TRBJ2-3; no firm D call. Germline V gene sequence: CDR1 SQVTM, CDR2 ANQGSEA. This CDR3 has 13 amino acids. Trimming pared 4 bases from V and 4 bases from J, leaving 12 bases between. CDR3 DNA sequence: TGCAGCGTTGTGGGTCCAAGAGCAGATACGCAGTATTTT. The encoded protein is CSVVGPRADTQYF.

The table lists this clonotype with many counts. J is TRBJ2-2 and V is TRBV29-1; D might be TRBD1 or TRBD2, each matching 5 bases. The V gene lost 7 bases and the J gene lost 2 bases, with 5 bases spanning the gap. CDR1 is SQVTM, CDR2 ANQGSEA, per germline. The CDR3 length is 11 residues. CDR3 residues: CSGDNTGELFF. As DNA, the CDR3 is TGCAGCGGGGACAACACCGGGGAGCTGTTTTTT.

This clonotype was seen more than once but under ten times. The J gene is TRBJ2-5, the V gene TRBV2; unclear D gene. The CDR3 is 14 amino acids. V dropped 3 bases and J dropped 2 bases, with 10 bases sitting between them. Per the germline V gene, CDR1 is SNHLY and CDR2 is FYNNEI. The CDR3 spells CASSDQDGQETQYF. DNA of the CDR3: TGTGCCAGCAGTGACCAGGATGGTCAAGAGACCCAGTACTTC. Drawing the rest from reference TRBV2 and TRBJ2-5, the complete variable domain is EPEVTQTPSHQVTQMGQEVILRCVPISNHLYFYWYRQILGQKVEFLVSFYNNEISEKSEIFDDQFSVERPDGSNFTLKIRSTKLEDSAMYFCASSDQDGQETQYFGPGTRLLVL.

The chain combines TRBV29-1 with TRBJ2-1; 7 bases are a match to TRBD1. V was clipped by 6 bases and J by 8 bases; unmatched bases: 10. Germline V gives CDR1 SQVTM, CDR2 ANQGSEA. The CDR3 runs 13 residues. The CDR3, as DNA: TGCAGCGTCTATGACAGGGTCGGAGATGAGCAGTTCTTC. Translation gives CSVYDRVGDEQFF.